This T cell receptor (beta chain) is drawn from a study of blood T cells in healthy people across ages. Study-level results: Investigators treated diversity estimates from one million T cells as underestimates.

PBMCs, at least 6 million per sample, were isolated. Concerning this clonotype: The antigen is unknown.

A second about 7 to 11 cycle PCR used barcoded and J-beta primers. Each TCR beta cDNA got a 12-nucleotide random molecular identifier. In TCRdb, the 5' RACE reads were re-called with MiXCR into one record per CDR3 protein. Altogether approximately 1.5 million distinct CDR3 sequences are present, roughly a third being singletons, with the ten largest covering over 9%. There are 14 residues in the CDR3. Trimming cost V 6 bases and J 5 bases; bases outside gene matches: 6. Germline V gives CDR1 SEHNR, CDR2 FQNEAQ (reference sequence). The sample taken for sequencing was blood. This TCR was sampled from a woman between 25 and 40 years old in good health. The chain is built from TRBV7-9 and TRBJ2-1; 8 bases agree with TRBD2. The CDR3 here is CASSNLLADNEQFF. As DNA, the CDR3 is TGTGCCAGCAGTAACTTACTAGCGGACAATGAGCAGTTCTTC.